Presented here are 4 T cell receptor beta chains from one specimen sequenced in a study of blood T cell repertoires in COVID-19. TCRdb's table, derived via immunoSEQ multiplex PCR, lists solely in-frame clones and lacks some. The table includes 200,000 to 250,000 clones, 84% detected once. The sequencing sample was made of peripheral blood. Receptors originate from a woman aged 45-59 years with active or convalescent COVID-19.

This chain uses TRBV10-3 with TRBJ1-2, with D perhaps TRBD1 (6 bases). In germline, CDR1 is ENHRY, CDR2 SYGVKD. The CDR3 has 15 residues. The V gene lost 1 base and the J gene lost 2 bases, with 11 bases spanning the gap. Written as DNA, the CDR3 is TGTGCCATCAGTGAGTTCCGGGACACCAACTATGGCTACACCTTC. It specifies CAISEFRDTNYGYTF.

This clone was picked up one time. The chain couples TRBV19 to TRBJ1-4; perhaps TRBD1 as D (6 bases). CDR3 size: 13 residues. The V gene's germline CDR1 is LNHDA and CDR2 SQIVND (reference sequence). V was clipped by 4 bases and J by 8 bases, with 11 bases between them. DNA for the CDR3: TGTGCCAGTAGTAACAGGGAACGGGAAAAACTGTTTTTT. Translation gives CASSNREREKLFF.

V and J are TRBV18 and TRBJ2-7, with a possible D match to TRBD2 (5 bases). From germline, CDR1 is KGHSH and CDR2 LQKENI. V lost 9 bases, J lost 4 bases, and 19 bases lay in between. CDR3 length equals 14 residues. This CDR3 reads CASSRTDYGYEQYF. CDR3 in DNA: TGTGCCAGTTCCCGGACCGACTATGGGTACGAGCAGTACTTC.

V usage is TRBV5-1 and J usage is TRBJ1-3, with D maybe TRBD1 (5 bases). Deletions cut 4 bases from V and 0 bases from J, with 14 bases between. The CDR3 has 16 amino acids. CDR1 and CDR2 (germline): SGHRS, YFSETQ. CDR3: CASSPGGVSSGNTIYF. The CDR3 coding sequence is TGCGCCAGCAGCCCGGGAGGGGTCAGCTCTGGAAACACCATATATTTT.